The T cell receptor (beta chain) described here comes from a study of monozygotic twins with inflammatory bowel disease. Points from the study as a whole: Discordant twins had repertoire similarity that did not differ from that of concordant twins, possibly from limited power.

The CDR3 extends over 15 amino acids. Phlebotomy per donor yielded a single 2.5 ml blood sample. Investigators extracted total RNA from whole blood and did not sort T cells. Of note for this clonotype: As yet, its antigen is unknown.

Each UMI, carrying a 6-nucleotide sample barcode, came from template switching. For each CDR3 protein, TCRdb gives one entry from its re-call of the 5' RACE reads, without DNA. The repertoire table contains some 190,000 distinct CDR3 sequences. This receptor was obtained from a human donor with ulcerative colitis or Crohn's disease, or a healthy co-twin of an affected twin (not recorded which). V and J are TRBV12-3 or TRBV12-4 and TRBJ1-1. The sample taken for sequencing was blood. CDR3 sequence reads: CASREGGTLNTEAFF.